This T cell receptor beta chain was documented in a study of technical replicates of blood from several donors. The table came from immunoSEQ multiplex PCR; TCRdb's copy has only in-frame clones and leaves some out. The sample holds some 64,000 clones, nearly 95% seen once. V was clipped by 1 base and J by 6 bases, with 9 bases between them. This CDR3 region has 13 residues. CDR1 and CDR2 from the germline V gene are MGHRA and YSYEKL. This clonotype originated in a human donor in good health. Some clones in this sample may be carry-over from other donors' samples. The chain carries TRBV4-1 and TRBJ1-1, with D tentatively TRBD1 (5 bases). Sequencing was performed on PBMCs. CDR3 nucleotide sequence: TGCGCCAGCAGCCAAGGACAGAAGGCTGAAGCTTTCTTT. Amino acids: CASSQGQKAEAFF.